The 14 T cell receptor beta chains given below trace back to one sample, sequenced in a study of blood T cell repertoires in COVID-19. Sequencing was performed with immunoSEQ multiplex PCR; in TCRdb, only in-frame clones are kept and a portion is missing. The data show approximately 300,000 clones, 85% seen once. Sequencing was done on a sample of PBMCs or T cells enriched from blood (not recorded which). The receptors stem from a woman aged 25 to 45 who had been exposed to COVID-19.

This chain connects TRBV19 to TRBJ2-7; TRBD1 matches 8 bases. The germline V gene encodes CDR1 LNHDA and CDR2 SQIVND (reference sequence). V trimming: 3 bases; J trimming: 2 bases; junction bases outside the gene matches: 9. There are 16 residues in the CDR3. The CDR3 sequence: CASSIRGQGGTYEQYF. CDR3 sequence (DNA): TGTGCCAGTAGTATCCGTGGACAGGGTGGAACCTACGAGCAGTACTTC.

The V call is TRBV28, the J call TRBJ1-2; perhaps TRBD1 as D (6 bases). The CDR3 consists of 16 residues. Germline V CDR1 and CDR2: MDHEN, SYDVKM. Trimming shortened V by 6 bases and J by 0 bases, and 17 bases separated the two germline ends. The CDR3: CASSYVVQGTNYGYTF. The CDR3 DNA is TGTGCCAGCAGCTACGTAGTACAGGGTACTAACTATGGCTACACCTTC.

In its sample, this clone was seen a few times. The chain combines TRBV30 with TRBJ1-3; 8 nucleotides match TRBD1. Looked up from germline, CDR1 is GTSNPN and CDR2 is SVGIG (reference sequence). There are 16 residues in the CDR3. After removal of 2 bases from V and 1 base from J, the junction contained 7 bases not matched to a gene. DNA of the CDR3: TGTGCCTGGAGTTCCCGAACAGGGGGGTCTGGAAACACCATATATTTT. Its protein is CAWSSRTGGSGNTIYF.

The gene calls are TRBV12-1 and TRBJ2-1; TRBD2 was called by the table and not checked on the DNA. TRBV12-1 is flagged as a pseudogene. The CDR3 length is 16 residues. In DNA form, the CDR3 reads TGTGCCAGCAGCCCGGAGTCTGAAAGCTCCTACAATGAGCAGTTCTTC. Its translation: CASSPESESSYNEQFF.

This clone was observed many times. The chain uses TRBV6-6 and TRBJ1-4; the D is unclear. Trimming removed 7 bases at V and 10 bases at J, with 10 bases between. Per germline, CDR1 MNHNY and CDR2 SVGAGI (reference sequence). The CDR3 runs to 11 residues. CDR3 nucleotides: TGTGCCAGCAAACTCGAGGGAAAACTGTTTTTT. Its translation: CASKLEGKLFF.

This chain joins TRBV30 and TRBJ1-1; TRBD1 matches at 7 bases. V dropped 4 bases and J dropped 5; count of bases not matched to a gene: 7. Germline V gives CDR1 GTSNPN, CDR2 SVGIG (reference sequence). The length of the CDR3 is 13 residues. CDR3 residues: CAWNYRGGTEAFF. The DNA of the CDR3 is TGTGCCTGGAATTACAGGGGAGGAACTGAAGCTTTCTTT.

This clone was observed a single time. This chain joins TRBV2 and TRBJ2-1; no reliable D call. The germline gives CDR1 SNHLY, CDR2 FYNNEI. Trimming removed 1 base from V and 4 bases from J, with 5 bases in between. CDR3 length: 13 residues. The CDR3 nucleotides read TGTGCCAGCAGTGAAGGACTGTACAATGAGCAGTTCTTC. It translates to CASSEGLYNEQFF.

This sequence joins TRBV6-1 and TRBJ1-5; 10 nucleotides agree with TRBD1. The CDR3 extends over 17 amino acids. J was trimmed by 3 bases and V by 4 bases; bases with no gene match: 9. The germline CDR1 and CDR2 sequences are MNHNS and SASEGT. In DNA, the CDR3 is TGTGCCAGCAGTGCCCGACAGGGGGCGGTAAACAATCAGCCCCAGCATTTT. As protein: CASSARQGAVNNQPQHF.

V gene TRBV5-4 combines with J gene TRBJ2-7, with TRBD2 identical over 11 bases. This CDR3 is 16 amino acids long. Germline V lookup: CDR1 SGHNT, CDR2 YYREEE (reference sequence). V was clipped by 4 bases and J by 2 bases; unmatched bases: 8. DNA for the CDR3: TGTGCCAGCAGCGTTGGGGGACTAGCGGTAACCTACGAGCAGTACTTC. Protein: CASSVGGLAVTYEQYF. The variable domain in full, completed from reference TRBV5-4 and TRBJ2-7, reads ETGVTQSPTHLIKTRGQQVTLRCSSQSGHNTVSWYQQALGQGPQFIFQYYREEENGRGNFPPRFSGLQFPNYSSELNVNALELDDSALYLCASSVGGLAVTYEQYFGPGTRLTVT.

The chain employs TRBV7-2 and TRBJ2-2; 9 bases agree with TRBD2. The germline V gene encodes CDR1 SGHTA and CDR2 FQGNSA. The trim removed 0 bases at V and 5 bases at J, leaving 16 bases unmatched. This CDR3 region has 20 residues. The CDR3 nucleotides are TGTGCCAGCAGCTTAGCGGGGGTAGCGGGGGTCGGGTCATATACCGGGGAGCTGTTTTTT. Protein product: CASSLAGVAGVGSYTGELFF.

The chain links TRBV2 to TRBJ1-4; TRBD1 matches 11 bases. V trimming: 4 bases; J trimming: 8 bases; junction bases outside the gene matches: 6. The CDR3 length is 15 residues. Germline loops: CDR1 SNHLY, CDR2 FYNNEI. The CDR3 bases are TGTGCCAGCAGTGTATCCGGGACAGGGGGAGAAAAACTGTTTTTT. This encodes CASSVSGTGGEKLFF. Combining the CDR3 with reference TRBV2 and TRBJ1-4 gives the whole variable domain EPEVTQTPSHQVTQMGQEVILRCVPISNHLYFYWYRQILGQKVEFLVSFYNNEISEKSEIFDDQFSVERPDGSNFTLKIRSTKLEDSAMYFCASSVSGTGGEKLFFGSGTQLSVL.

The rearrangement links TRBV3-1 (or the pseudogene TRBV3-2) to TRBJ2-2; TRBD2 agrees at 12 bases. J lost 6 bases, V lost 4 bases, and 0 bases had no gene match. The CDR3 loop spans 14 amino acids. The germline gives CDR1 LGHDT, CDR2 YNNKEL (reference sequence). The CDR3 protein is CASSRLAGAGELFF. The CDR3 DNA is TGTGCCAGCAGCCGACTAGCGGGGGCCGGGGAGCTGTTTTTT.

J is TRBJ1-3 and V is TRBV27; 7 bases match TRBD1. The CDR3 sequence is 17 residues long. The V segment lost 4 bases and the J segment 0 bases; nucleotides outside the gene matches: 9. Germline values: CDR1 MNHEY, CDR2 SMNVEV (reference sequence). The CDR3 DNA reads TGTGCCAGCAGTTCGATGGACAGGTCCCTCTCTGGAAACACCATATATTTT. This sequence encodes CASSSMDRSLSGNTIYF.

This clone was seen just once. V usage is TRBV2 and J usage is TRBJ1-1, with D perhaps TRBD1 (6 bases). The CDR3 covers 14 residues. In germline, CDR1 is SNHLY, CDR2 FYNNEI. Trimming pared 4 bases from V and 2 bases from J, leaving 11 bases between. The CDR3 bases are TGTGCCAGCAGTGGCCGGGGGGGCAACACTGAAGCTTTCTTT. It codes for CASSGRGGNTEAFF. Drawing the rest from reference TRBV2 and TRBJ1-1, the complete variable domain is EPEVTQTPSHQVTQMGQEVILRCVPISNHLYFYWYRQILGQKVEFLVSFYNNEISEKSEIFDDQFSVERPDGSNFTLKIRSTKLEDSAMYFCASSGRGGNTEAFFGQGTRLTVV.